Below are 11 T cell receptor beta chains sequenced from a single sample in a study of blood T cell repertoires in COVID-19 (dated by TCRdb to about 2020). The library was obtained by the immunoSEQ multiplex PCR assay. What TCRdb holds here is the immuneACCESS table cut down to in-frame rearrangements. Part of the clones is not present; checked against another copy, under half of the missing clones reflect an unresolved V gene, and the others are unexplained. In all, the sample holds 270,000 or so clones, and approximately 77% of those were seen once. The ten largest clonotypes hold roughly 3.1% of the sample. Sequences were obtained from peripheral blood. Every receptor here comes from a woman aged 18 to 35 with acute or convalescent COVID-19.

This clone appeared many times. The CDR3 bases are TGTGCCAGTAGTATCGGACTAGCGGGAGGAGGCACAGATACGCAGTATTTT. Protein: CASSIGLAGGGTDTQYF. The chain combines TRBV19 with TRBJ2-3, with 14 nucleotides matching TRBD2. Germline lookup yields CDR1 LNHDA and CDR2 SQIVND (reference sequence). Unmatched junction bases numbered 3, after V lost 3 bases and J lost 1 base. The CDR3 is 17 amino acids.

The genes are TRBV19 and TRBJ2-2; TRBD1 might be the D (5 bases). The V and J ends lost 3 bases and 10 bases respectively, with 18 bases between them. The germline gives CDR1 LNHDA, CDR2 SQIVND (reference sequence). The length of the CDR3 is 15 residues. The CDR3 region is CASSIGHLVSAELFF. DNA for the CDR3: TGTGCCAGTAGTATTGGACACCTAGTAAGCGCGGAGCTGTTTTTT.

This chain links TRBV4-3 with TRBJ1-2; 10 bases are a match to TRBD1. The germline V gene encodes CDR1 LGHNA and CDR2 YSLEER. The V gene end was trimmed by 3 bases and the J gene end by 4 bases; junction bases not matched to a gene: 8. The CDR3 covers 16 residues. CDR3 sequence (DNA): TGCGCCAGCAGCCAGGTGACAGGGGGCTTCATCTATGGCTACACCTTC. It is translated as CASSQVTGGFIYGYTF.

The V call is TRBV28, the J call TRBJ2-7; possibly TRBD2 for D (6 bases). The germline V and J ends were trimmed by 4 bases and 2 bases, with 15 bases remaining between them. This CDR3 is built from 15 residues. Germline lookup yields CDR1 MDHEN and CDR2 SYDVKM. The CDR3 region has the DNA TGTGCCAGCAGTTCAAGACAGCGGGCGACCTACGAGCAGTACTTC. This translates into CASSSRQRATYEQYF.

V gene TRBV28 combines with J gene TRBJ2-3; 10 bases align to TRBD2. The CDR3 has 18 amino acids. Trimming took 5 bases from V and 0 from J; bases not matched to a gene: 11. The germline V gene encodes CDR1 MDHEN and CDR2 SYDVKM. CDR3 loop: CASSPTFPTSGSTDTQYF. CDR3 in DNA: TGTGCCAGCAGTCCGACCTTCCCGACTAGCGGGAGCACAGATACGCAGTATTTT.

The CDR3 DNA reads as TGTGCCAGCAGCTTGGATCCAGGGATTCCCAATCAGCCCCAGCATTTT. Protein sequence: CASSLDPGIPNQPQHF. V gene TRBV5-5 combines with J gene TRBJ1-5; a weak D match, TRBD1 (5 bases). With 0 bases removed from V and 3 bases from J, the gap between germline ends came to 13 bases. This CDR3 spans 16 amino acids. In germline, CDR1 is SGHKS, CDR2 YYEKEE (reference sequence).

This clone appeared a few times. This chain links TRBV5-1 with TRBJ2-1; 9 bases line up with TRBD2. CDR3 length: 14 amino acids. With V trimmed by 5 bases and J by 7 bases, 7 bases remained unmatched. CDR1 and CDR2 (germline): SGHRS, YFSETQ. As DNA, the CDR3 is TGCGCCAGCAGGGACACGGCGGGAGGGAATGAGCAGTTCTTC. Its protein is CASRDTAGGNEQFF.

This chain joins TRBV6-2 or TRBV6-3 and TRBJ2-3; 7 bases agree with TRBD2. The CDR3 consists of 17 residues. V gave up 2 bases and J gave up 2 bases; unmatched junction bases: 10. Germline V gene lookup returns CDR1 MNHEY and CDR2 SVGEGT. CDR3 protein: CASSYEVAGSSTDTQYF. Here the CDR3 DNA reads TGTGCCAGCAGTTACGAGGTAGCGGGTTCTTCCACAGATACGCAGTATTTT.

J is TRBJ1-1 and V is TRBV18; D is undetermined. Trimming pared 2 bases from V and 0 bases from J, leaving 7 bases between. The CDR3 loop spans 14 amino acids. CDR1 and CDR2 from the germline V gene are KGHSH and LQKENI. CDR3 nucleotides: TGTGCCAGCTCACCAGCCACAATGAACACTGAAGCTTTCTTT. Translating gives CASSPATMNTEAFF.

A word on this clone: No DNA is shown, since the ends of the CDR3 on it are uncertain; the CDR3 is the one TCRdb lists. CDR3 in amino acids: CASSYFGPGTGEKLFF. V usage is TRBV6-6 and J usage is TRBJ1-4; the table calls TRBD1, which could not be checked here. The CDR3 contains 16 residues when both ends are counted. CDR1 and CDR2 (germline): MNHNY, SVGAGI (reference sequence).

CDR3 sequence reads: CASSRSTLNQPQHF. The CDR3 DNA follows: TGTGCCAGCAGCCGAAGTACCCTAAATCAGCCCCAGCATTTT. The chain carries TRBV3-1 (or the pseudogene TRBV3-2) and TRBJ1-5, with D uncertain. Trimming removed 4 bases from V and 4 bases from J, with 11 bases in between. Germline CDR1 LGHDT, CDR2 YNNKEL (reference sequence). This CDR3 has 14 residues.